One TCR beta chain is described in this entry. This sample is drawn from a study of blood T cell repertoires in COVID-19. In the study overall: From T cells, B-cell-depleted T cells, or PBMCs came the material, which was cDNA or gDNA.

In the original processing: From reference gene primer amplification, estimates of nucleated cell counts were derived. The data were produced by immunoSEQ multiplex PCR, yet TCRdb's version contains in-frame clones alone and is incomplete. The D gene and trimming were derived from the DNA, and the V and J assignments and clone size from that table. The table lists a few hundred thousand clones, around 86% of them singletons, with 0.94% in the top ten. The length of the CDR3 is 18 residues. Germline V gene lookup returns CDR1 SGHVS and CDR2 FQNEAQ. V was cut by 0 bases and J by 1 base, with 18 bases left in between.

The V gene is TRBV7-8, the J gene TRBJ1-1, with D tentatively TRBD1 (6 bases). The TCR comes from a woman between 35 and 50 years old who had recovered from COVID-19. Sequenced: peripheral blood. CDR3 nucleotides: TGTGCCAGCAGCTTAGCCAGGGGATTGTTCCCCTCGAACACTGAAGCTTTCTTT. The encoded protein is CASSLARGLFPSNTEAFF.